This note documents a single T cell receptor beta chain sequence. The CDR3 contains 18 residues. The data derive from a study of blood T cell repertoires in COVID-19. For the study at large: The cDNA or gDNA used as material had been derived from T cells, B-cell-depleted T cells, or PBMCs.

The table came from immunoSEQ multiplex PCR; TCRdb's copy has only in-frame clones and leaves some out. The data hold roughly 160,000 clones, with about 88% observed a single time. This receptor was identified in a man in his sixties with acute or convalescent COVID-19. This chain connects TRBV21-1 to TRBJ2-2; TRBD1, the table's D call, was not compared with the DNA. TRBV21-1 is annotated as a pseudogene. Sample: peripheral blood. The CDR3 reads CASSHSLDRGSMAGELFF. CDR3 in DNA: TGTGCCAGCAGCCATTCTCTCGACAGGGGAAGTATGGCCGGGGAGCTGTTTTTT.